The next 13 T cell receptor beta chains were all read from a single sample in a study of T cell repertoires in cytomegalovirus infection. MiXCR was run by TCRdb on the reads, yielding one entry per CDR3 protein. This sample has about 83,000 distinct CDR3 sequences; about half occur once, and the top ten carry 85% to 95%. These receptors are not linked to any known antigen. Specimen: CD8+ T cells from cultured PBMCs, collected from culture after CMV antigen stimulation. The source is a human donor in good health (CMV status not recorded). Some clones in this sample may be carry-over from other donors' samples.

About this clonotype: This CDR3 fails to terminate in the conserved phenylalanine or tryptophan, so it likely reflects a read error. The V call is TRBV27, the J call TRBJ1-2; 10 bases match TRBD1. There are 13 residues in the CDR3. Looked up from germline, CDR1 is MNHEY and CDR2 is SMNVEV (reference sequence). Losses at the gene ends were 3 bases for V and 6 bases for J; bases not matched to a gene: 1. The CDR3 loop is CASSFGQGDGYTL. The CDR3, as DNA: TGTGCCAGCAGTTTTGGACAGGGGGATGGCTACACCTTA.

This clonotype was seen a few times. The chain is built from TRBV28 and TRBJ2-3; the match to TRBD2 covers 10 bases. In germline, CDR1 is MDHEN, CDR2 SYDVKM. This CDR3 region has 16 residues. The V and J ends lost 5 bases and 3 bases, in that order; junction bases with no gene match: 8. The CDR3 nucleotides read TGTGCCAGCAGTCGGACGCTAGCGGGAGCAACAGATACGCAGTATTTT. Amino acids: CASSRTLAGATDTQYF.

V usage is TRBV6-1 and J usage is TRBJ2-1; 7 bases line up with TRBD1. J lost 1 base, V lost 7 bases, and 7 bases had no gene match. This CDR3 has 15 amino acids. CDR1 and CDR2 (germline): MNHNS, SASEGT. The CDR3 here is CASTPGQWSYNEQFF. The CDR3 DNA is TGTGCCAGCACCCCGGGACAGTGGTCCTACAATGAGCAGTTCTTC.

The chain employs TRBV7-3 and TRBJ1-1; no firm D call. CDR3 length: 11 amino acids. Germline values: CDR1 SGHTA, CDR2 FQGTGA. V lost 6 bases to trimming and J lost 8 bases, with 10 bases between them. As DNA, the CDR3 is TGTGCCAGCAGTCCGGCCGTCGAAGCTTTCTTT. Protein sequence: CASSPAVEAFF. Based on the CDR3 plus reference TRBV7-3 and TRBJ1-1, the full variable domain is GAGVSQTPSNKVTEKGKYVELRCDPISGHTALYWYRQSLGQGPEFLIYFQGTGAADDSGLPNDRFFAVRPEGSVSTLKIQRTERGDSAVYLCASSPAVEAFFGQGTRLTVV.

The V call is TRBV10-3, the J call TRBJ2-1; 9 bases agree with TRBD2. V shed 3 bases and J 2 bases; nucleotides not matched to a gene: 8. The CDR3 runs 17 residues. CDR1 and CDR2 from the germline V gene are ENHRY and SYGVKD. For the CDR3, the DNA is TGTGCCATCAGTGACCCAAGGAGACTAGCGGCCTACAATGAGCAGTTCTTC. This codes for CAISDPRRLAAYNEQFF.

The V and J genes are TRBV5-5 and TRBJ2-2; 7 nucleotides match TRBD1. This CDR3 has 16 amino acids. Losses at the gene ends were 4 bases for V and 3 bases for J; bases not matched to a gene: 9. The V gene's germline CDR1 is SGHKS and CDR2 YYEKEE (reference sequence). CDR3: CASSHEGGAYTGELFF. CDR3 bases: TGTGCCAGCAGCCATGAAGGGGGCGCTTACACCGGGGAGCTGTTTTTT.

The J gene is TRBJ1-5, the V gene TRBV27; perhaps TRBD1 as D (5 bases). V gave up 5 bases and J gave up 0 bases, with 14 bases separating them. The germline V gene has CDR1 MNHEY and CDR2 SMNVEV (reference sequence). The CDR3 runs 16 residues. CDR3 residues: CASSPWDGNSNQPQHF. The CDR3 coding sequence is TGTGCCAGCAGTCCCTGGGACGGTAATAGCAATCAGCCCCAGCATTTT.

The gene calls are TRBV6-8 and TRBJ2-3; D unresolved. CDR3 length equals 15 residues. Trimming removed 2 bases from V and 0 bases from J, with 9 bases in between. The germline gives CDR1 MNHGY, CDR2 SAAAGT. CDR3 protein: CASSYVGSSTDTQYF. DNA for the CDR3: TGTGCCAGCAGTTACGTGGGATCTAGCACAGATACGCAGTATTTT.

This clonotype appeared a few times. The CDR3 region is CASSKAPGTTGNTIYF. DNA for the CDR3: TGTGCCAGCAGCAAAGCACCGGGGACGACTGGAAACACCATATATTTT. The chain combines TRBV7-8 with TRBJ1-3, with a weak D call TRBD1 (5 bases). V lost 5 bases, J lost 2 bases, and 16 bases lay in between. There are 16 residues in the CDR3. CDR1 SGHVS and CDR2 FQNEAQ come from the germline V gene.

The V gene is TRBV11-2, the J gene TRBJ2-7; D is unresolved. This CDR3 has 15 amino acids. CDR1 is SGHAT and CDR2 is FQNNGV in the germline V gene. Between the trimmed V and J ends, which lost 1 base and 3 bases, there was a span of 13 bases. Here the CDR3 DNA reads TGTGCCAGCAGCTTAGTATCAGCTCTGGGCTACGAGCAGTACTTC. Amino acids: CASSLVSALGYEQYF.

This chain connects TRBV6-2 or TRBV6-3 to TRBJ2-7; 7 nucleotides align to TRBD1. CDR1 is MNHEY and CDR2 is SVGEGT in the germline V gene. Germline trimming cut 6 bases from V and 0 bases from J; bases unmatched to any gene: 8. The CDR3 spans 15 residues. This CDR3 reads CASSPWTGPSYEQYF. Here the CDR3 DNA reads TGTGCCAGCAGCCCGTGGACAGGACCCTCCTACGAGCAGTACTTC.

This clonotype was counted between two and nine times. This chain links TRBV7-8 with TRBJ1-5, with a possible D match to TRBD1 (6 bases). The CDR3 runs to 14 residues. In germline, CDR1 is SGHVS, CDR2 FQNEAQ. The V end was cut by 3 bases, the J end by 7 bases, with 13 bases between. CDR3 sequence reads: CASSFRQEPQPQHF. CDR3 nucleotide sequence: TGTGCCAGCAGCTTCCGACAGGAGCCACAGCCCCAGCATTTT. Complete variable domain (other parts from reference TRBV7-8 and TRBJ1-5): GAGVSQSPRYKVAKRGQDVALRCDPISGHVSLFWYQQALGQGPEFLTYFQNEAQLDKSGLPSDRFFAERPEGSVSTLKIQRTQQEDSAVYLCASSFRQEPQPQHFGDGTRLSIL.

Only a few counts were recorded for this clonotype. The chain has TRBV4-1 and TRBJ1-1, with 7 bases lining up with TRBD1. Germline V gene data show CDR1 as MGHRA and CDR2 as YSYEKL. Trimming cost V 5 bases and J 1 base; bases outside gene matches: 19. This CDR3 has 19 residues. The CDR3: CASSNAVMTGRKSNTEAFF. The CDR3 nucleotides read TGCGCCAGCAGCAACGCCGTTATGACAGGGAGGAAGTCGAACACTGAAGCTTTCTTT.